What follows are 30 T cell receptor beta chains derived from one specimen sequenced in a study of T cells in Graves' hyperthyroidism and ophthalmopathy. The TCR beta CDR3 regions underwent amplification using RNA transcripts as the source. First-round RT-PCR of the TCR CDR3 relied on the HTBI primer set. TCRdb called the multiplex PCR reads again in MiXCR, with one record for every CDR3 protein. Here the sample spans approximately 300,000 distinct CDR3 sequences, 15% to 20% being singletons. The specimen sequenced was blood. The receptors were gathered from a man aged 30-40 years with Graves' hyperthyroidism.

This clonotype was seen at least ten times. V usage is TRBV10-2 and J usage is TRBJ2-7; TRBD2 aligns across 12 bases. CDR3 length: 15 residues. The V segment lost 3 bases and the J segment 7 bases; nucleotides outside the gene matches: 7. From germline, CDR1 is WSHSY and CDR2 SAAADI. The CDR3 reads CASSDRLAGDREQYF. CDR3 bases: TGCGCCAGCAGTGACAGACTAGCGGGAGATAGAGAGCAGTACTTC.

This clonotype was seen ten or more times. The chain joins TRBV2 to TRBJ2-1, with 8 bases that match TRBD2. The CDR3 spans 15 residues. In germline, CDR1 is SNHLY, CDR2 FYNNEI. The V gene end was trimmed by 6 bases and the J gene end by 3 bases; junction bases not matched to a gene: 7. CDR3 DNA sequence: TGTGCCAGCAGCGGGAGGGGTAGAGGCTACAATGAGCAGTTCTTC. Translating it yields CASSGRGRGYNEQFF. The full variable domain, completed using reference TRBV2 and TRBJ2-1, is EPEVTQTPSHQVTQMGQEVILRCVPISNHLYFYWYRQILGQKVEFLVSFYNNEISEKSEIFDDQFSVERPDGSNFTLKIRSTKLEDSAMYFCASSGRGRGYNEQFFGPGTRLTVL.

The genes are TRBV27 and TRBJ2-2; 9 nucleotides match TRBD1. CDR1 and CDR2 (germline): MNHEY, SMNVEV (reference sequence). Unmatched junction bases numbered 7, after V lost 3 bases and J lost 5 bases. The CDR3 length is 16 residues. CDR3 protein: CASSFPTGGGTGELFF. The CDR3 DNA reads TGTGCCAGCAGTTTTCCGACAGGGGGTGGGACCGGGGAGCTGTTTTTT.

The chain recombines TRBV24-1 with TRBJ2-4, with TRBD1 identical over 7 bases. The V gene's germline CDR1 is KGHDR and CDR2 SFDVKD. The CDR3 is 16 amino acids. The ends lost 2 bases at V and 1 base at J; junction bases unmatched: 4. The DNA of the CDR3 is TGTGCCACCAGTGATTCAACAGGGGAGGCCAAAAACATTCAGTACTTC. It is translated as CATSDSTGEAKNIQYF.

The genes are TRBV20-1 and TRBJ1-4; tentative D call: TRBD1 (6 bases). Trimming left V 0 bases short and J 8 bases short, with 16 bases between. Germline V gene lookup returns CDR1 DFQATT and CDR2 SNEGSKA (reference sequence). The CDR3 runs to 15 residues. The CDR3 region is CSARDQSQGGEKLFF. CDR3 coding DNA: TGCAGTGCTAGAGATCAGTCACAGGGTGGCGAAAAACTGTTTTTT.

This clonotype was seen at least ten times. The J gene is TRBJ2-7, the V gene TRBV28; 13 positions agree with TRBD2. CDR3 length equals 16 residues. Germline CDR1 reads MDHEN; CDR2 reads SYDVKM. With V trimmed by 3 bases and J by 6 bases, 8 bases remained unmatched. The CDR3 reads CASSFTLAGGLIEQYF. CDR3 sequence (DNA): TGTGCCAGCAGTTTCACACTAGCGGGAGGGCTAATCGAGCAGTACTTC.

This clonotype was recorded many times. This chain joins TRBV19 and TRBJ2-7, with TRBD2 matching over 14 bases. Germline V lookup: CDR1 LNHDA, CDR2 SQIVND (reference sequence). The ends lost 5 bases at V and 5 bases at J; junction bases unmatched: 5. The CDR3 runs to 15 residues. CDR3 residues: CASSLGTSGSDEQYF. CDR3 bases: TGTGCCAGTAGTCTAGGGACTAGCGGGAGCGACGAGCAGTACTTC.

This clonotype came up many times. The chain uses TRBV3-1 and TRBJ1-2; D unresolved. V dropped 4 bases and J dropped 0 bases, with 12 bases sitting between them. Germline CDR1 LGHDT, CDR2 YNNKEL (reference sequence). The CDR3 has 15 amino acids. This chain's CDR3 is CASSPRTDTNYGYTF. As DNA, the CDR3 is TGTGCCAGCAGCCCACGGACGGATACTAACTATGGCTACACCTTC.

This clonotype turned up a few times. This rearrangement joins TRBV3-1 to TRBJ2-7; tentatively, D is TRBD1 (7 bases). Germline V gives CDR1 LGHDT, CDR2 YNNKEL (reference sequence). V lost 4 bases, J lost 7 bases, and 23 bases lay in between. The CDR3 spans 16 residues. The CDR3 is CASSPLTGPGGKEQYF. CDR3 DNA: TGTGCCAGCAGCCCCTTGACAGGGCCAGGCGGGAAGGAGCAGTACTTC.

This clonotype has ten or more counts. The gene calls are TRBV3-1 and TRBJ2-7; D is unclear. The V and J ends lost 1 base and 5 bases respectively, with 9 bases between them. This CDR3 is 13 amino acids long. From germline, CDR1 is LGHDT and CDR2 YNNKEL (reference sequence). This CDR3 reads CASSQGTINEQYF. CDR3 sequence (DNA): TGTGCCAGCAGCCAAGGCACTATCAACGAGCAGTACTTC.

This clonotype was detected only a few times. V gene TRBV20-1 combines with J gene TRBJ1-5; a weak D match, TRBD1 (5 bases). Trimming left V 3 bases short and J 0 bases short, with 15 bases between. CDR1 and CDR2 (germline): DFQATT, SNEGSKA (reference sequence). The CDR3 spans 16 residues. The CDR3 DNA reads as TGCAGTGCTAGTAGGGGCAGTACCAATAGCAATCAGCCCCAGCATTTT. Residues: CSASRGSTNSNQPQHF.

This clonotype has ten or more counts. The V call is TRBV15, the J call TRBJ2-5, with D unresolved. V was shortened by 1 base and J by 6 bases, with 3 bases between the two germline ends. Germline V gene lookup returns CDR1 LNHNV and CDR2 YYDKDF (reference sequence). The CDR3 contains 11 residues. The CDR3, as DNA: TGTGCCACCAGCAGAGGTCAGACCCAGTACTTC. Translating it yields CATSRGQTQYF.

In its sample, this clonotype was seen many times. V usage is TRBV27 and J usage is TRBJ1-5; no reliable D call. CDR1 MNHEY and CDR2 SMNVEV come from the germline V gene (reference sequence). V lost 3 bases, J lost 7 bases, and 13 bases lay in between. This CDR3 region has 14 residues. The CDR3 loop is CASSFSREGQPQHF. CDR3 in DNA: TGTGCCAGCAGTTTTAGTAGGGAAGGGCAGCCCCAGCATTTT.

For the CDR3, the DNA is TGTGCCAGCAGTCCCCGTCGGGGCAGAGTAGATACGCAGTATTTT. Protein: CASSPRRGRVDTQYF. The rearrangement joins TRBV14 to TRBJ2-3; D is tentatively TRBD1 or TRBD2 (5 bases each). The V end was cut by 6 bases, the J end by 5 bases, with 18 bases between. Germline V gives CDR1 SGHDN, CDR2 FVKESK. CDR3 length equals 15 residues.

This clonotype was counted between two and nine times. V is TRBV5-1 and J is TRBJ2-3, with 12 bases fitting TRBD2. V shed 3 bases, J shed 0 bases, and the junction held 2 bases outside the gene matches. The CDR3 contains 16 residues. Germline CDR1 SGHRS, CDR2 YFSETQ. The CDR3 nucleotides read TGCGCCAGCAGCTCCGGGACTAGCGGGAGCACAGATACGCAGTATTTT. It translates to CASSSGTSGSTDTQYF.

Many counts were recorded for this clonotype. This chain joins TRBV5-1 and TRBJ2-7, with a tentative D call TRBD2 (6 bases). The ends were cut back, 0 bases at V and 5 bases at J, with 12 bases in the middle. Germline lookup yields CDR1 SGHRS and CDR2 YFSETQ. This CDR3 spans 14 amino acids. Written as DNA, the CDR3 is TGCGCCAGCAGCTTGGTGGTGGAGGGAGACGAGCAGTACTTC. Its translation: CASSLVVEGDEQYF.

This clonotype was counted between two and nine times. The chain joins TRBV5-8 to TRBJ1-5; a possible D gene is TRBD1 (5 bases). CDR1 and CDR2 from the germline V gene are SGHTS and YDEGEE. The CDR3 totals 13 residues. V shed 0 bases and J shed 7 bases, with 8 bases lying between them. Written as DNA, the CDR3 is TGTGCCAGCAGCTTGGTAGGGGTGCAGCCCCAGCATTTT. Residues: CASSLVGVQPQHF.

This clonotype came up many times. The CDR3 loop is CASIQDGNQPQHF. The CDR3 nucleotides read TGTGCCAGCATTCAGGACGGAAATCAGCCCCAGCATTTT. The chain uses TRBV28 and TRBJ1-5; no definite D call. V was trimmed by 7 bases and J by 4 bases, leaving 11 bases between them. This CDR3 is built from 13 residues. CDR1 and CDR2 (germline): MDHEN, SYDVKM.

This chain connects TRBV12-3 or TRBV12-4 to TRBJ1-6; unclear D gene. The V gene lost 3 bases and the J gene lost 7 bases, with 10 bases spanning the gap. The CDR3 covers 14 residues. The CDR3 DNA reads TGTGCCAGCAGTTTTCAGGCACTCAATTCACCCCTCCACTTT. This translates into CASSFQALNSPLHF.

This clonotype was seen many times. This chain links TRBV2 with TRBJ2-2; D is unclear. The ends were cut back, 4 bases at V and 4 bases at J, with 7 bases in the middle. The CDR3 runs to 13 residues. Germline CDR1 and CDR2: SNHLY and FYNNEI. The CDR3 loop reads CASSVHITGELFF. In DNA, the CDR3 is TGTGCCAGCAGTGTTCACATCACCGGGGAGCTGTTTTTT.

The rearrangement joins TRBV7-9 to TRBJ2-2, with D unresolved. CDR1 is SEHNR and CDR2 is FQNEAQ in the germline V gene (reference sequence). V lost 6 bases and J lost 1, with 12 bases in between. The CDR3 consists of 15 residues. CDR3 nucleotides: TGTGCCAGCAGACCGTGGAAGGGGAACACCGGGGAGCTGTTTTTT. Its translation is CASRPWKGNTGELFF.

In this sample, this clonotype turned up many times. The gene calls are TRBV11-2 and TRBJ2-7; a possible D gene is TRBD1 (5 bases). With 1 base removed from V and 4 bases from J, the gap between germline ends came to 14 bases. Germline V CDR1 and CDR2: SGHAT, FQNNGV. This CDR3 contains 15 residues. The CDR3 spells CASSLGGSLEYEQYF. CDR3 DNA sequence: TGTGCCAGCAGCTTAGGGGGCAGTTTGGAATACGAGCAGTACTTC.

Worth noting for this clonotype: A much bigger clone sits one base away, suggesting this may be a read error. The chain combines TRBV20-1 with TRBJ2-7; D uncertain. Germline V CDR1 and CDR2: DFQATT, SNEGSKA (reference sequence). The CDR3 consists of 12 residues. The CDR3 loop is CSASQSSYKQYF. The CDR3 nucleotides are TGCAGTGCTAGCCAGAGCTCCTACAAGCAGTACTTC.

This clonotype has at least ten counts. The rearrangement uses TRBV6-5 and TRBJ1-5, with 10 positions matching TRBD1. This CDR3 comprises 14 residues. Per the germline V gene, CDR1 is MNHEY and CDR2 is SVGAGI. The junction had 1 base not matched to a gene; V was cut back by 2 bases and J by 6 bases. CDR3 sequence reads: CASSYRTGGQPQHF. The CDR3 DNA sequence: TGTGCCAGCAGTTACCGGACAGGGGGTCAGCCCCAGCATTTT.

This clonotype occurred many times. V is TRBV13 and J is TRBJ2-7; possible D gene TRBD2, 6 bases. Trimming pared 4 bases from V and 5 bases from J, leaving 12 bases between. The CDR3 is 13 residues long. Germline CDR1 and CDR2: PRHDT and FYEKMQ (reference sequence). CDR3 nucleotide sequence: TGTGCCAGCAGCTGGGGACTGGTGGACGAGCAGTACTTC. Its protein is CASSWGLVDEQYF.

Many counts were recorded for this clonotype. The chain carries TRBV5-1 and TRBJ1-1, with TRBD1 as a possible D gene (6 bases). This CDR3 is 15 amino acids long. CDR1 is SGHRS and CDR2 is YFSETQ in the germline V gene. Trimming removed 4 bases from V and 1 base from J, with 14 bases in between. CDR3 sequence reads: CASSERGTRNTEAFF. The CDR3, as DNA: TGCGCCAGCAGCGAGCGCGGGACAAGGAACACTGAAGCTTTCTTT.

The chain combines TRBV6-6 with TRBJ1-1; possibly TRBD1 for D (5 bases). From germline, CDR1 is MNHNY and CDR2 SVGAGI (reference sequence). This CDR3 region has 14 residues. Trimming stripped 0 bases from V and 5 bases from J, with 10 bases between. The CDR3 here is CASSYSRRVTEAFF. In nucleotides, the CDR3 is TGTGCCAGCAGTTACTCGCGCAGGGTTACTGAAGCTTTCTTT.

At least ten counts were recorded for this clonotype. V and J are TRBV12-3 or TRBV12-4 and TRBJ2-7, with D maybe TRBD1 (5 bases). This CDR3 is built from 13 residues. Trimming took off 4 bases at V and 2 bases at J, with 9 bases between the two ends. CDR3 protein: CASSYGQAYEQYF. The DNA for the CDR3 is TGTGCCAGCAGTTATGGACAAGCCTACGAGCAGTACTTC.

The chain is built from TRBV4-1 and TRBJ2-7; 10 bases map to TRBD1. V was clipped by 4 bases and J by 3 bases; unmatched bases: 12. The CDR3 has 17 residues. CDR1 and CDR2 from the germline V gene are MGHRA and YSYEKL. The CDR3 reads CASSPRLGDRGSYEQYF. The CDR3 DNA follows: TGCGCCAGCAGCCCCCGCCTTGGGGACAGGGGCAGCTACGAGCAGTACTTC.

V usage is TRBV5-5 and J usage is TRBJ2-2; D uncertain. This CDR3 has 14 residues. Trimming removed 0 bases at V and 3 bases at J, with 6 bases between. Germline V CDR1 and CDR2: SGHKS, YYEKEE (reference sequence). The CDR3 nucleotides are TGTGCCAGCAGCTTGGTTTCGGACACCGGGGAGCTGTTTTTT. Protein product: CASSLVSDTGELFF.